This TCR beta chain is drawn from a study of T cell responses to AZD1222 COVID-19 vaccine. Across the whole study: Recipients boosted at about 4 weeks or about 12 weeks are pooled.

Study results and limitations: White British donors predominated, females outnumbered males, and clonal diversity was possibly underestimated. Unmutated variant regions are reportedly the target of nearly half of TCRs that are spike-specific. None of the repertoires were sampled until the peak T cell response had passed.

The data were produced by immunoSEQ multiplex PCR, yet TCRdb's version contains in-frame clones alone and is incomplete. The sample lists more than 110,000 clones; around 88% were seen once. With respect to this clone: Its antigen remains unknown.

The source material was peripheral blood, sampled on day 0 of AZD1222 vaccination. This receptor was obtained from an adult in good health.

CDR3 DNA sequence: TGTGCCAGCAGCATCGGGACAGGGAAGCAAGGGCAAGAGACCCAGTACTTC. Translating it yields CASSIGTGKQGQETQYF. The rearrangement uses TRBV5-4 and TRBJ2-5, with 9 bases matching TRBD1. The CDR3 is 17 residues long. In germline, CDR1 is SGHNT, CDR2 YYREEE (reference sequence). V lost 4 bases and J lost 2; bases outside the gene matches: 12.